The entry below gives a single T cell receptor (beta chain) sequence along with its context. Its antigen is unknown. The data were taken from a study of identical twins. Study-level results: Excess low generation probability was seen in twin-shared out-of-frame alpha sequences.

In TCRdb, the 5' RACE reads were re-called with MiXCR into one record per CDR3 protein. The repertoire holds some 500,000 distinct CDR3 sequences, approximately 22% seen once, with 0.91% in the top ten. The germline V gene has CDR1 KGHSH and CDR2 LQKENI. The junction had 12 bases not matched to a gene; V was cut back by 3 bases and J by 6 bases. This CDR3 region has 17 residues. These data also featured in a second study, about T cells expressing NK-cell markers.

The TCR originated in a woman aged 18-29 years in good health. This sequence joins TRBV18 and TRBJ2-7, with 12 bases lining up with TRBD1. The source material was CD4+ T cells sorted from blood. The CDR3 spells CASSPDRGQGAGSEQYF. CDR3 nucleotide sequence: TGTGCCAGCTCACCGGACCGGGGACAGGGGGCTGGTAGCGAGCAGTACTTC. The variable domain in full, completed from reference TRBV18 and TRBJ2-7, reads NAGVMQNPRHLVRRRGQEARLRCSPMKGHSHVYWYRQLPEEGLKFMVYLQKENIIDESGMPKERFSAEFPKEGPSILRIQQVVRGDSAAYFCASSPDRGQGAGSEQYFGPGTRLTVT.